This record concerns one TCR beta chain sequence. In this sample, this clone turned up once. Its antigen is not yet known. No qualities accompany the bases; no much larger clone lies one base away. The CDR3 regions of human TCRbeta chains were analyzed by immunosequencing. The source study handled its data this way. TCRs in the repertoires were matched against a reference library of SARS-CoV-2-specific TCRs that had been generated with the MIRA antigen-specificity platform. Breadth meant the fraction of unique TCRs that were SARS-CoV-2-associated, whereas depth meant the fraction of total T cells that were SARS-CoV-2-associated. Using the MIRA data, every spike-specific TCR was mapped to the spike region that the TCR reacted to and assigned to either a CD4 or a CD8 class. Log10-transformed breadth and depth values were compared by one-way ANOVA with Sidak's multiple comparisons tests. Sourced from immuneACCESS, this table was stored by TCRdb with only in-frame sequences that have V and J called. A share of the clones is absent; for the studies checked, an unresolved V gene accounts for under half, and the remainder has no known explanation. V and J calls plus clone size are reproduced from that table; the DNA served to infer D and trimming. Present in this sample are about 85,000 clones, over 75% of which were seen just once. The top ten clones comprise around 17% of the sample.

This sample stems from a study of T cell responses to AZD1222 COVID-19 vaccine (dated by TCRdb to about 2021). For the study in its entirety: AZD1222 recipients whose second dose came at about 4 weeks and those whose second dose came at about 12 weeks were combined into one group, since spike-specific TCR depth and breadth did not differ between the two schedules. TCR sequencing covered more than 230 trial participants: 200 to 220 given two doses of AZD1222 and 26 given two doses of MenACWY control vaccine. Enrollment into the trials was organized by age into subgroups of 18-55, 56-69 and 70-plus years, and those subgroups contained roughly 140, 27 and 60 TCR-sequenced participants, respectively. Points the paper makes about the study in general: After two AZD1222 doses, spike-specific TCR breadth and depth were significantly higher than at day 0 and than in MenACWY recipients. In the small 56-69-year group, the increase in depth fell short of significance, most likely because of low power. Conclusions about previously exposed vaccinees were limited because only a handful of AZD1222 recipients were SARS-CoV-2 seropositive at baseline. Most participants were white British and females outnumbered males, and the authors suggested that clonal diversity may have been underestimated. Because no day 14 peak-response samples were available, the repertoires could be characterized only after the peak T cell response. Nearly half of unique spike-specific TCRs reportedly recognized epitopes outside regions mutated in the B.1.351 and B.1.1.7 variants. The whole spike protein was spanned by vaccine-associated CD4 TCRs, and dominant responses were seen in regions 160-218 and 743-854.

Explained via the paper, the time point label denotes: baseline before first vaccination. Samples from vaccinated people were obtained from the UK trials COV001 and COV002, which included a single-blind randomized controlled phase 2/3 trial of AZD1222 (ChAdOx1 nCoV-19) in healthy adults. For TCRbeta chain sequencing, PBMC samples were collected from trial participants at day 0 and at day 28 after the second dose. CDR1 and CDR2 are drawn from the germline V gene: SGHDT, YYEEEE. Trimming accounts for 1 base at V and 2 bases at J, while the number of junction bases matched to no gene is 5. The CDR3, from cysteine to phenylalanine, totals 16 residues. The read is trimmed to its CDR3 DNA, 48 bases read in frame from base 1.

The specimen comprised peripheral blood, sampled on day 0 of AZD1222 vaccination. The receptor chain draws on TRBV5-6 and TRBJ2-3, with 9 junctional bases fitting TRBD2. The receptor was isolated from an adult in good health. The CDR3 region reads CASSLLASGATDTQYF. In nucleotide form, the sequence is TGTGCCAGCAGCTTGTTAGCTAGCGGGGCCACAGATACGCAGTATTTT.